This TCR beta chain is from a study of T cell responses to AZD1222 COVID-19 vaccine. Study-level results: A mostly white British donor set with more females was recruited, and clonal diversity was possibly underestimated. The peak T cell response came first, and repertoires were sampled only after it. Epitopes outside B.1.351 and B.1.1.7 mutated regions reportedly drew nearly half of spike TCRs. Seropositive AZD1222 recipients at baseline numbered only 6 or 7.

About this clone itself: Its target is not known.

Sequenced by immunoSEQ multiplex PCR; TCRdb stores in-frame clones only, minus some. Of 130,000 to 150,000 clones in the sample, about 89% were seen once. CDR1 and CDR2 (germline): SNHLY, FYNNEI. The CDR3 has 13 amino acids. Trimming took off 4 bases at V and 3 bases at J, with 10 bases between the two ends. The genes are TRBV2 and TRBJ2-7; no reliable D call. The sequence derives from an adult in good health. Sequences were derived from peripheral blood, sampled on day 0 of MenACWY control vaccination. CDR3 residues: CASSVDEVYEQYF. CDR3 DNA sequence: TGTGCCAGCAGTGTGGATGAGGTCTACGAGCAGTACTTC.